Included here is one TCR beta chain sequence, with context. This clone's antigen is unknown. Base qualities are not recorded, but no much larger clone differs from it by a single base. Library preparation was by the immunoSEQ multiplex PCR assay. For the multiplex PCR, a mixture combining 60 forward primers for TCR Vbeta segments and 13 reverse primers for TCR Jbeta segments was used. A multiplex PCR assay on genomic DNA amplified the CDR3 region of rearranged TCR beta genes. On the Illumina HiSeq System, the amplified TCR beta libraries were sequenced as 87-base-pair reads. The authors processed their data as follows. Across the 700 or so repertoires, a later analysis counted 80 million or so unique TCR beta chains, around 11 million of which were shared by at least two donors. A nearest-neighbor algorithm error-corrected the raw reads and collapsed the reads into unique sequences, merging closely related sequences to remove PCR and sequencing errors. V, D and J gene segments were assigned by aligning CDR3 sequences to IMGT reference sequences. For a sequence to be retained, at least a six-nucleotide match to both a V gene segment and a J gene segment was required. Rearrangements were classified as productive when the CDR3 lacked stop codons and remained in frame with V and J, and all other rearrangements were classified as non-productive. CDR3 was defined by IMGT convention, running from the second conserved V-encoded cysteine to the conserved J-encoded phenylalanine. In an earlier analysis of roughly 610 of the donors, sequences lacking an unambiguous match to a single V gene segment were excluded. In an earlier analysis of 587 of the donors, V segments were called functional above 56.7% productive rearrangements and were called segregating when the between-donor standard deviation exceeded 5%. A statistical classification framework was developed to diagnose cytomegalovirus status using the catalog of TCR beta chain sequences. In a later analysis, TCR nucleotide sequences were compared against IMGT/GENE-DB human TR gene sequences so that V and J genes could be assigned. In a later analysis, CDR3 sequences and most-parsimonious VDJ recombination scenarios were assigned using the TCRdist pipeline. In a later analysis, each TCR beta chain was defined by its CDR3 amino acid sequence together with its V-gene family, and reads without a unique V-gene family were excluded. To address suspected cross-contamination and a sequencing artifact, a later analysis removed approximately 590 highly shared, low-generation-probability nucleotide sequences. A later analysis calculated a clonal expansion index for each public chain from normalized within-repertoire ranks of inferred template counts. In a later analysis, generation probabilities were computed using a VDJ recombination model fitted to out-of-frame rearrangements, and the results were checked against IGoR. A later analysis scored TCR-TCR, TCR-HLA and TCR-CMV co-occurrence with hypergeometric tests, applying a repertoire-size bias correction to TCR pairs. A later analysis estimated false discovery rates by permuting HLA or CMV assignments 20 times. In a later analysis, co-occurring TCRs were grouped using DBSCAN, with TCRdist sequence similarity added in when clustering inside HLA-allele-positive subsets. Repertoires with fewer than 30,000 or more than 120,000 public chains, plus five repertoires with anomalous nucleotide sharing, were excluded from co-occurrence clustering. This is the immuneACCESS table as TCRdb keeps it, with only in-frame sequences that have V and J called. A part of the clones is gone; compared with another copy, unresolved V genes explain less than half, and the rest is unexplained. V and J calls plus clone size are reproduced from that table; the DNA served to infer D and trimming. The table for this sample lists 150,000 to 200,000 clones; about 76% of them were counted only once. In total, the top ten clones hold about 2% of the sample.

The record originates from a study of cytomegalovirus exposure and HLA in healthy donors (dated by TCRdb to between 2016 and 2019). The study in broad terms: An earlier analysis of under 600 of the donors reported about 250 Gb of sequence data and 120 million or so unique TCR beta sequences from 150 million to 200 million T cells. Of the roughly 390 genotyped donors, 65% to 90% were placed in the genetic ancestry cluster associated with self-reported Caucasian donors. Alongside the repertoire data, information on donor age, sex, ethnicity and CMV serostatus was compiled. A separate validation cohort of roughly 130 different subjects was used in addition to the 666-subject first cohort. A later analysis re-analyzed previously published TCR beta repertoires from 550 to 700 donors and added high-resolution HLA genotyping to study TCR occurrence patterns. In the later analysis, no new phenotypic data were used to find candidate immune exposures; instead, reliance was placed on TCR beta sequences and their occurrence across donors. Because of strong linkage in the cohort, roughly five DR-DQ haplotypes were treated as single units for association and clustering. Around 330 gigabases of sequencing data and tens of millions of unique TCR sequences made up an early release that covered several hundred HLA-typed donors. On average, around 240,000 unique TCR beta nucleotide sequences were sequenced per donor among some 420 genotyped donors of the cohort, with roughly 20% of those sequences being non-productive. An earlier analysis of around 580 of the donors used high-throughput TCR beta sequencing to judge whether each TCR beta V gene segment behaved as functional or pseudogenic. Genome-wide SNP genotypes for about 65% of the 666 donors were used in a later genetic analysis, which treated that subset as a discovery cohort. The aim of the study was to test whether cataloging public T cell receptors could identify signatures of past pathogen exposure. Typing coverage varied by locus: about 620-630 donors for A, B, C, DRB1 and DQB1; 522 for DQA1; more than 600 for DPA1; roughly 470 for DPB1. The study used immunosequencing to profile the T cell repertoires of approximately 690 subjects and linked those repertoires to cytomegalovirus serostatus. Both class I and class II loci were covered by HLA typing, at four-digit resolution. All discovery cohort repertoires had been generated on a single sequencing platform. To predict cytomegalovirus infection status, the study brought together high-throughput TCR immunosequencing, statistical association of individual TCRs with disease status, and machine learning. The investigation overall reported the following: An earlier analysis of around 540 of the donors showed that most TCR beta V segments appeared in productive rearrangements either about 90% or about 30% of the time, which broadly matched IMGT annotations. According to a later genetic analysis, donors in an Asian-associated ancestry cluster had fewer N-insertions in productive TCRs than the roughly 660-donor mean. Correlated functional status among segregating V segments might reflect linkage disequilibrium, but an unknown experimental factor could not be ruled out. An association between a missense DCLRE1C variant and V-gene and J-gene trimming of TCR beta chains was found in a later genetic analysis and replicated in an independent cohort. A cluster of highly shared sequence variants was judged likely to represent a technical artifact of the sequencing pipeline. Because the 87-base-pair reads could not distinguish some IMGT-functional V segments, including TRBV6-2 and TRBV6-3, those segments were excluded. The cohort was sequenced for TCR beta chains only, and without alpha or paired-chain data the features that could be detected were limited. The classifier was reported to diagnose cytomegalovirus status with high specificity and sensitivity in both the original and validation cohorts. Most TCR sequences were seen in very few donors, while some public TCRs were found in many individuals. Specific HLA alleles were associated with more than 15,000 TCR beta sequences at a false discovery rate of 0.05 in a later analysis. A later analysis reported that several top co-occurrence clusters appeared linked to parvovirus B19, influenza, CMV and Epstein-Barr virus. According to the authors, the approach could potentially be generalized to other disease states and immunological phenotypes. The study gave a list of some 150 TCR beta chains associated with cytomegalovirus. In a later analysis, the rate of TCR association differed among HLA loci, with DRB1 alleles having the most associated TCRs and HLA-C alleles having the fewest. In a later analysis, HLA-associated TCR beta chains showed more clonal expansion and lower generation probabilities than non-associated chains that were equally common. Because counts were too low, fewer than 20 rarely observed V segments, including chromosome 9 orphons, were excluded from the earlier analysis of some 590 of the donors. CMV serostatus was the only immune exposure information available for the cohort. When HLA alleles, especially DR and DQ, strongly co-occurred, attributing TCR associations to individual alleles was difficult. Because HLA typing was missing for some donors at each locus, association tests included only the typed subset. In vitro tests confirmed that a few of the cytomegalovirus-associated TCR beta chains recognize cytomegalovirus antigens. In a later analysis, most CMV-associated TCR beta chains were found to appear HLA-restricted, with HLA associations seemingly driven largely by CMV exposure. A further reported finding was that TCR beta sequences accurately predicted the HLA-A and HLA-B alleles for most subjects in the first cohort. The presence/absence analyses assumed that sequencing depth was roughly uniform across donors, and that assumption may not be true.

The cohort consisted of 670 or so healthy bone marrow donors. At the time of sampling, all cohort members were nominally healthy, though unrecorded immune exposures were likely present. The donor was CMV seronegative and belonged to the group of 320 or so seronegative cohort members. Every donor gave a peripheral blood sample, and the peripheral blood mononuclear cells from that sample were used for TCR beta sequencing. Genomic DNA extraction from the blood cell samples was performed with the Qiagen DNeasy Blood Extraction Kit. Based on the germline V gene, the CDR1 and CDR2 sequences are SNHLY and FYNNEI. Reading from cysteine to phenylalanine, the CDR3 counts 15 amino acids. The entry retains the CDR3 DNA only, 45 bases that are in frame from base 1. Trimmed from V: 5 bases; trimmed from J: 2 bases; junction bases lacking a gene match: 7.

The sample consisted of PBMCs. The receptor was derived from a female donor in good health and CMV-seronegative. The chain couples TRBV2 to TRBJ1-1, with 8 bases aligning to TRBD1. The nucleotide sequence reads TGTGCCAGCAGTTCCTTACAGGGGGACAACACTGAAGCTTTCTTT. The encoded protein is CASSSLQGDNTEAFF.